This T cell receptor (beta chain) derives from a study of identical twins. V lost 5 bases to trimming and J lost 0 bases, with 14 bases between them. This CDR3 has 16 amino acids. Germline-derived CDR1 and CDR2 are SGHAT and FQNNGV. This clonotype was detected once. TCRdb used MiXCR to reprocess the 5' RACE reads, holding one entry per CDR3 protein. The sample contains 1.5 million or so distinct CDR3 sequences, roughly 35% of which appear only once. The source material was cord blood. This TCR was recovered from a newborn girl in good health. The V and J genes are TRBV11-2 and TRBJ2-1, with D possibly matching TRBD2 (5 bases). The CDR3 DNA sequence: TGTGCCAGCAGCCCCTGGGTGGGGAGCTCCTACAATGAGCAGTTCTTC. Translation: CASSPWVGSSYNEQFF.